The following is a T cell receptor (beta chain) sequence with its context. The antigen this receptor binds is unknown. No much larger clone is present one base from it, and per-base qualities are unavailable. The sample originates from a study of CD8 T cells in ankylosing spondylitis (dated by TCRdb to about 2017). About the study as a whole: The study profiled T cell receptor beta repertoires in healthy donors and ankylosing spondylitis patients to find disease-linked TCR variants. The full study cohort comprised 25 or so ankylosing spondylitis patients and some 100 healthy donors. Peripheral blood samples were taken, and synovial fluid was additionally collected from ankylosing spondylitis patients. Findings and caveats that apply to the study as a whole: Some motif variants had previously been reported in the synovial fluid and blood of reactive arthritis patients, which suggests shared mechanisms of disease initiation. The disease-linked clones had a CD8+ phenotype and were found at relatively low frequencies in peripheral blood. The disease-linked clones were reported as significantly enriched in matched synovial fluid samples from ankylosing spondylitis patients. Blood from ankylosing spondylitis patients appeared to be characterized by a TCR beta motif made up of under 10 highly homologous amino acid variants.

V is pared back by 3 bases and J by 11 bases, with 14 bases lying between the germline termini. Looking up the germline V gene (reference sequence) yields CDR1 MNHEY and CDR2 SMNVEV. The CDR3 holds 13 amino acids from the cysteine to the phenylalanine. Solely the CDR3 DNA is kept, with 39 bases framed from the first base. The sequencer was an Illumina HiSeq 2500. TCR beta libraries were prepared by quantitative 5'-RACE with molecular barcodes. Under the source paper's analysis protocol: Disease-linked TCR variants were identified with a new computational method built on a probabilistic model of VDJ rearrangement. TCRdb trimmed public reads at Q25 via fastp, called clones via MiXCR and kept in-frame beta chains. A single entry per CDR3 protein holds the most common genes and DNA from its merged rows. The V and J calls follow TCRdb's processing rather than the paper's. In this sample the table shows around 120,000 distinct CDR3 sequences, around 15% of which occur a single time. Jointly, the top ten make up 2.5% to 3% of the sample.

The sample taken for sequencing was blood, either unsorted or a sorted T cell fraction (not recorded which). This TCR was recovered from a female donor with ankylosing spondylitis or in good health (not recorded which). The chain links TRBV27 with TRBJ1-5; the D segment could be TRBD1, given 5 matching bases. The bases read TGTGCCAGCAGTTTTCGCGGGGGAGGGGCCCAGCATTTT. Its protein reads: CASSFRGGGAQHF.